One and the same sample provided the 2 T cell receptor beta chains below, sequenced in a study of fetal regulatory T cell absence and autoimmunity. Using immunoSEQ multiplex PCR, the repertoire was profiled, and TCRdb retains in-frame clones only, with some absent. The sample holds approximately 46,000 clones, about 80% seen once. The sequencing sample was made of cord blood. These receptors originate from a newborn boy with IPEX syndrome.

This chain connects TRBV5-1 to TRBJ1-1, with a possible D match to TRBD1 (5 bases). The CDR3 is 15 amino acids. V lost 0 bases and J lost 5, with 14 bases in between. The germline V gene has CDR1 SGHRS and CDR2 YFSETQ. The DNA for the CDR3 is TGCGCCAGCAGCTTGGAGTATGGGGCGCGAACTGAAGCTTTCTTT. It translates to CASSLEYGARTEAFF.

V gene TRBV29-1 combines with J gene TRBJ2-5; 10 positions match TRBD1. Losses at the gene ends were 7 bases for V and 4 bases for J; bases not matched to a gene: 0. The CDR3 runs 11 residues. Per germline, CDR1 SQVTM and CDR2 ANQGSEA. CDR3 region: CSGTGGETQYF. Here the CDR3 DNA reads TGCAGCGGGACAGGGGGAGAGACCCAGTACTTC.